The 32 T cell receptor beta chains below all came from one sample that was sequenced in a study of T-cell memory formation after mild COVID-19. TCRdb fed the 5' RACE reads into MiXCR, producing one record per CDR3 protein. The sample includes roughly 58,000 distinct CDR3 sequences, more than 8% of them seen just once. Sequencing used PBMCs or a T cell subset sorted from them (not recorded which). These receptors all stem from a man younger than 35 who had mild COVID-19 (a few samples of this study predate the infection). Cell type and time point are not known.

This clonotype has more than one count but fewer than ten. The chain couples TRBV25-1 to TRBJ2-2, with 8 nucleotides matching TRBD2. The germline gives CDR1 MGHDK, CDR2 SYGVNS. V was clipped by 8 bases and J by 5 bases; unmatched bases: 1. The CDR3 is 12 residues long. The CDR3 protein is CASGTRTGELFF. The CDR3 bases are TGTGCCAGCGGGACTAGGACCGGGGAGCTGTTTTTT.

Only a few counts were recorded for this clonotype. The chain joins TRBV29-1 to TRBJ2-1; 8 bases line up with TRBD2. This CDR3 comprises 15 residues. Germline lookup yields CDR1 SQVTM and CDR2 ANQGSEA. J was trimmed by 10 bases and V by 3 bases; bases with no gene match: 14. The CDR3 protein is CSVEEGRGAGEEQFF. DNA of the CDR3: TGCAGCGTTGAGGAGGGGCGGGGGGCCGGAGAAGAGCAGTTCTTC.

The CDR3, as DNA: TGCGCCAGCAGCTCGACGACCCCGACTAGCGGAGCTTACAATGAGCAGTTCTTC. It yields the protein CASSSTTPTSGAYNEQFF. The gene calls are TRBV5-1 and TRBJ2-1; 9 bases fit TRBD2. The CDR3 consists of 18 residues. Germline CDR1 SGHRS, CDR2 YFSETQ. V gave up 3 bases and J gave up 4 bases; unmatched junction bases: 14.

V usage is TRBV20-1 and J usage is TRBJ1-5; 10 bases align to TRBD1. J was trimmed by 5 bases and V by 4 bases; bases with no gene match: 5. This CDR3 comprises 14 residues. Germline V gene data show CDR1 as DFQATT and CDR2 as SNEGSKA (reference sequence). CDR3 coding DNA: TGCAGTGCTATGTCCGGGACAGGGGATCAGCCCCAGCATTTT. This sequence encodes CSAMSGTGDQPQHF.

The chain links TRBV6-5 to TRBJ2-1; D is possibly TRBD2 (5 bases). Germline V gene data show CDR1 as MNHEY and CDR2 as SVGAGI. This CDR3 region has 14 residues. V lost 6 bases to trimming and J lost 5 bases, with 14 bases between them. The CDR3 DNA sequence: TGTGCCAGCAGGAGGGTGACCGTTGACAATGAGCAGTTCTTC. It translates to CASRRVTVDNEQFF.

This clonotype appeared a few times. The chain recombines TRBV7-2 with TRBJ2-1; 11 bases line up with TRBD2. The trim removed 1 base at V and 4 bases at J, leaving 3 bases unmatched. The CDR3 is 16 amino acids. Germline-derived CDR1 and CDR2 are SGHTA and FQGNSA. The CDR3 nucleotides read TGTGCCAGCAGCTTAGATGCTAGCGGGGGGTACAATGAGCAGTTCTTC. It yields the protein CASSLDASGGYNEQFF.

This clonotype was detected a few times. The CDR3 DNA is TGTGCCAGCAGCTCAGACGGGGAGGAGAACACTGAAGCTTTCTTT. Translation gives CASSSDGEENTEAFF. This chain links TRBV11-1 with TRBJ1-1, with D unclear. The germline CDR1 and CDR2 sequences are SGHAT and FQDESV (reference sequence). V shed 4 bases and J shed 1 base, with 13 bases lying between them. The length of the CDR3 is 15 residues. Drawing the rest from reference TRBV11-1 and TRBJ1-1, the complete variable domain is EAEVAQSPRYKITEKSQAVAFWCDPISGHATLYWYRQILGQGPELLVQFQDESVVDDSQLPKDRFSAERLKGVDSTLKIQPAELGDSAMYLCASSSDGEENTEAFFGQGTRLTVV.

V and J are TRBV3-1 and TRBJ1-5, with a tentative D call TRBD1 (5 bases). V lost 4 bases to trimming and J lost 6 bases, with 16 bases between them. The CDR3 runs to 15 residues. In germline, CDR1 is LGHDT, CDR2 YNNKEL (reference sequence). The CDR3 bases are TGTGCCAGCAGCCCCCAGGGAAGAATCGGTCAGCCCCAGCATTTT. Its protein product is CASSPQGRIGQPQHF.

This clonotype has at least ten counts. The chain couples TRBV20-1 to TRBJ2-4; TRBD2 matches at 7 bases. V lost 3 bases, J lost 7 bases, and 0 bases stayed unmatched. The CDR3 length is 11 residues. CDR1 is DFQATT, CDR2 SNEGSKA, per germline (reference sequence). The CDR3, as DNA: TGCAGTGCTAGGGGGGGGAACATTCAGTACTTC. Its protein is CSARGGNIQYF.

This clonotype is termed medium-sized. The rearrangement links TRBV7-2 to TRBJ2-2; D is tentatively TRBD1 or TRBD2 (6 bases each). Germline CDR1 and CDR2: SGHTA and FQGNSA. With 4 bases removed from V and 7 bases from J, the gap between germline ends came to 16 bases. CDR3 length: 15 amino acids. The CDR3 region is CASSSQGRINGELFF. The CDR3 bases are TGTGCCAGCAGCTCGCAGGGGAGGATAAACGGGGAGCTGTTTTTT.

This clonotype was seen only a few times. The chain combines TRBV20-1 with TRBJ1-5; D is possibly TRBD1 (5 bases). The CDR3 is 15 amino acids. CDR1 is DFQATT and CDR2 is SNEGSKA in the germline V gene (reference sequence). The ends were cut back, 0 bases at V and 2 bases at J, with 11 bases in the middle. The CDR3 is CSARDLRGGNQPQHF. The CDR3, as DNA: TGCAGTGCTAGAGATCTTCGGGGGGGCAATCAGCCCCAGCATTTT.

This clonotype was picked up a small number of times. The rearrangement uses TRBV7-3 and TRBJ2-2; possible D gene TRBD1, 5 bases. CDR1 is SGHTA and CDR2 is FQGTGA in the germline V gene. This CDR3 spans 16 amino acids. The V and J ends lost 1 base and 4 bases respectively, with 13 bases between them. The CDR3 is CASSLRPGPSTGELFF. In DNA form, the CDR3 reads TGTGCCAGCAGCTTAAGACCAGGGCCGAGCACCGGGGAGCTGTTTTTT.

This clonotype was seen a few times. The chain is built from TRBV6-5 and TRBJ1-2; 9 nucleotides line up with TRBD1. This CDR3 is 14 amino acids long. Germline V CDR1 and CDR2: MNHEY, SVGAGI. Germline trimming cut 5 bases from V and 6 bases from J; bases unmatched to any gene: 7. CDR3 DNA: TGTGCCAGCAGTCCCGGGACAGGGTTTCATGGCTACACCTTC. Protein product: CASSPGTGFHGYTF.

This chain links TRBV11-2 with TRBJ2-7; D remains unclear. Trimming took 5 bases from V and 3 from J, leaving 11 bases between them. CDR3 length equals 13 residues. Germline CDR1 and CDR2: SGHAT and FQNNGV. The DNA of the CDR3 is TGTGCCAGCAGCCAAGGGCCATTCTACGAGCAGTACTTC. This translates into CASSQGPFYEQYF.

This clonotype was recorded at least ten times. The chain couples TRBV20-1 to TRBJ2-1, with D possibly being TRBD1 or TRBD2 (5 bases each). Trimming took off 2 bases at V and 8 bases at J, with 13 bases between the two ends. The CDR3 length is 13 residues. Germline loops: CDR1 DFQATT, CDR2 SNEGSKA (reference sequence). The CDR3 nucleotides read TGCAGTGCTAGACAGGGCATGGGGGATGAGCAGTTCTTC. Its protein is CSARQGMGDEQFF.

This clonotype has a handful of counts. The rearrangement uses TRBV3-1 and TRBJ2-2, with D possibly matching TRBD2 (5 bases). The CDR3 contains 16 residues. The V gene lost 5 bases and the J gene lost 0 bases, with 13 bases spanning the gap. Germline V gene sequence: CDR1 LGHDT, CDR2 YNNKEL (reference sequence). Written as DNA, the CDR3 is TGTGCCAGCAGCTATATAGGACTGCCGAACACCGGGGAGCTGTTTTTT. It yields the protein CASSYIGLPNTGELFF.

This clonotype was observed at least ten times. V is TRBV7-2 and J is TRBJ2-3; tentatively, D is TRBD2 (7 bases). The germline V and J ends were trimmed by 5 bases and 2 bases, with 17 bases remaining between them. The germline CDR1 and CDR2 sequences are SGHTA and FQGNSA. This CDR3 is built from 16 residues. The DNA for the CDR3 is TGTGCCAGCAGCACCCGCGGGGGCCTAACCACAGATACGCAGTATTTT. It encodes CASSTRGGLTTDTQYF.

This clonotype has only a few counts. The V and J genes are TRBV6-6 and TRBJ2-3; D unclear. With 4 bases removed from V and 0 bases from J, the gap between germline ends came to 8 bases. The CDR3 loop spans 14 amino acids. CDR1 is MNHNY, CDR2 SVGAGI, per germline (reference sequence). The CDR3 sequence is CASSSTYSTDTQYF. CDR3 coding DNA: TGTGCCAGCAGTTCCACGTACAGCACAGATACGCAGTATTTT.

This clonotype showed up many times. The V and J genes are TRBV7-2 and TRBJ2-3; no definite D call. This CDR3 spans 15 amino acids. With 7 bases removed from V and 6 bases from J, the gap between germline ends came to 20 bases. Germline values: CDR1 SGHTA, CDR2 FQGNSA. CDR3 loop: CASTYRRAYTDTQYF. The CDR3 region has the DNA TGTGCCAGCACCTACAGAAGGGCCTACACGGATACGCAGTATTTT.

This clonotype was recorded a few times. The CDR3 is CASSQGSGTVNEKLFF. CDR3 DNA sequence: TGTGCCAGCAGCCAAGGCTCCGGGACAGTTAATGAAAAACTGTTTTTT. The chain couples TRBV4-2 to TRBJ1-4, with 7 bases aligning to TRBD1. Losses at the gene ends were 1 base for V and 4 bases for J; bases not matched to a gene: 6. There are 16 residues in the CDR3. CDR1 LGHNA and CDR2 YNFKEQ come from the germline V gene.

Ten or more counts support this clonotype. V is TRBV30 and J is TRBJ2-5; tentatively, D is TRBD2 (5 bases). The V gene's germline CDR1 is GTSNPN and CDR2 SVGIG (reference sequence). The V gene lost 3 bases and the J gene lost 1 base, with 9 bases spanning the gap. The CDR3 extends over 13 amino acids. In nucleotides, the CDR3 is TGTGCCTGGAGAGCGGCAGCCCAAGAGACCCAGTACTTC. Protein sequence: CAWRAAAQETQYF.

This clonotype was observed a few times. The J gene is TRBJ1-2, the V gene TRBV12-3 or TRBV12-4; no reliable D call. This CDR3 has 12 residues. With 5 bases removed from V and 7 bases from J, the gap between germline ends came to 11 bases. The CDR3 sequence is CASSEATAGYTF. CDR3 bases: TGTGCCAGCAGTGAAGCGACGGCTGGCTACACCTTC.

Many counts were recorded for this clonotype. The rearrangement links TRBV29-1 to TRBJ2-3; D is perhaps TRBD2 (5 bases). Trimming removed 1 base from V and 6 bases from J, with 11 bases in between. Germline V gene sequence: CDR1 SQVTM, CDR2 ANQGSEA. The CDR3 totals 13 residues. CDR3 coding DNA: TGCAGCGTTGAAGGGGAGAAGGGCGATACGCAGTATTTT. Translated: CSVEGEKGDTQYF.

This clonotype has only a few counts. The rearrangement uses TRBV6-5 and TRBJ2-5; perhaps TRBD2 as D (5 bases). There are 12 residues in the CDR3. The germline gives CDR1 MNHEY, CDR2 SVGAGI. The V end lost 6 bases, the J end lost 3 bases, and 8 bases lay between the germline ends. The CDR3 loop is CASRVGEETQYF. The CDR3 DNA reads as TGTGCCAGCAGGGTGGGAGAAGAGACCCAGTACTTC.

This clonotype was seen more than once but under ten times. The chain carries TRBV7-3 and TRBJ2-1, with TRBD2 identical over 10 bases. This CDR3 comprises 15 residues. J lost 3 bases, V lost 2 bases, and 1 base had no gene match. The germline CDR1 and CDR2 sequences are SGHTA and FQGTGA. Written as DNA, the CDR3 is TGTGCCAGCAGCTTAGTAGCGGGGGGCTACAATGAGCAGTTCTTC. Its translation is CASSLVAGGYNEQFF.

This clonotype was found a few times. This CDR3 is CASSSPGGYYNEQFF. The DNA for the CDR3 is TGCGCCAGCAGCTCTCCAGGGGGCTATTACAATGAGCAGTTCTTC. The rearrangement joins TRBV5-1 to TRBJ2-1; 8 bases map to TRBD1. Trimming removed 3 bases from V and 4 bases from J; junction bases left unmatched: 6. The length of the CDR3 is 15 residues. CDR1 and CDR2 (germline): SGHRS, YFSETQ. Drawing the rest from reference TRBV5-1 and TRBJ2-1, the complete variable domain is KAGVTQTPRYLIKTRGQQVTLSCSPISGHRSVSWYQQTPGQGLQFLFEYFSETQRNKGNFPGRFSGRQFSNSRSEMNVSTLELGDSALYLCASSSPGGYYNEQFFGPGTRLTVL.

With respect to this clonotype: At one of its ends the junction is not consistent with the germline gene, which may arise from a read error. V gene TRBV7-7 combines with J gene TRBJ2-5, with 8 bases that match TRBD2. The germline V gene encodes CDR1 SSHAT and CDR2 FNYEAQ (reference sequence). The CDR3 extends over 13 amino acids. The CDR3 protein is CASSPDAGGTQYF. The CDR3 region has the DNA TGTGCTAGCAGCCCGGACGCGGGGGGGACCCAGTACTTC.

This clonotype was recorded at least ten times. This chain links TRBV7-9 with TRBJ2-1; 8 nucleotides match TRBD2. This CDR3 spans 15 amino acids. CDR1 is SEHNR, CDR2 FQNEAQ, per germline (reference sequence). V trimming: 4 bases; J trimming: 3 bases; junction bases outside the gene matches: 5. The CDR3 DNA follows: TGTGCCAGCAGCTCCGGGACTAGACACTACAATGAGCAGTTCTTC. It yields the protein CASSSGTRHYNEQFF.

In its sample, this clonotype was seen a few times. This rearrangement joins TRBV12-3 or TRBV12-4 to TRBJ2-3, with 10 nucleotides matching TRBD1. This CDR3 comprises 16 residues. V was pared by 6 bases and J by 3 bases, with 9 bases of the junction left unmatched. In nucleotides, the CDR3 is TGTGCCAGCAGATCCACACCGGGACAGGGGACAGATACGCAGTATTTT. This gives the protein CASRSTPGQGTDTQYF.

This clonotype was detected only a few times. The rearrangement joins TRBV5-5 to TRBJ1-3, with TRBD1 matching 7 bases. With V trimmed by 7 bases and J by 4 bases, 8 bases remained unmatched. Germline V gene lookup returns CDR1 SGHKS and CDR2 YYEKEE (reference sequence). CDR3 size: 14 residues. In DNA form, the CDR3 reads TGTGCCAGCTCACAGGGGCCCGCGGGAAACACCATATATTTT. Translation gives CASSQGPAGNTIYF. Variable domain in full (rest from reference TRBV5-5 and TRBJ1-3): DAGVTQSPTHLIKTRGQQVTLRCSPISGHKSVSWYQQVLGQGPQFIFQYYEKEERGRGNFPDRFSARQFPNYSSELNVNALLLGDSALYLCASSQGPAGNTIYFGEGSWLTVV.

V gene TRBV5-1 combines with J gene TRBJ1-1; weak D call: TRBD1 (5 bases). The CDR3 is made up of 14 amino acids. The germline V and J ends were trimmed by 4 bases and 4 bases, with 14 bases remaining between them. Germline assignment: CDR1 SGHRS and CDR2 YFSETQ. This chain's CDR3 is CASSTAPGGTEAFF. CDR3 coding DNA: TGCGCCAGCAGCACGGCCCCGGGGGGCACTGAAGCTTTCTTT.

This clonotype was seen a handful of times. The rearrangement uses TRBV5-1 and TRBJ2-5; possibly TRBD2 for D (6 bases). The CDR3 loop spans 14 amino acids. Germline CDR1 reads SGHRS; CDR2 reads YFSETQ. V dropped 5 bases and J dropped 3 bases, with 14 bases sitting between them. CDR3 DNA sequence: TGCGCCAGCAGTCGCGGGACTCCGAAAGAGACCCAGTACTTC. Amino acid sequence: CASSRGTPKETQYF. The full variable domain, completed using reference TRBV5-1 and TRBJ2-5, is KAGVTQTPRYLIKTRGQQVTLSCSPISGHRSVSWYQQTPGQGLQFLFEYFSETQRNKGNFPGRFSGRQFSNSRSEMNVSTLELGDSALYLCASSRGTPKETQYFGPGTRLLVL.